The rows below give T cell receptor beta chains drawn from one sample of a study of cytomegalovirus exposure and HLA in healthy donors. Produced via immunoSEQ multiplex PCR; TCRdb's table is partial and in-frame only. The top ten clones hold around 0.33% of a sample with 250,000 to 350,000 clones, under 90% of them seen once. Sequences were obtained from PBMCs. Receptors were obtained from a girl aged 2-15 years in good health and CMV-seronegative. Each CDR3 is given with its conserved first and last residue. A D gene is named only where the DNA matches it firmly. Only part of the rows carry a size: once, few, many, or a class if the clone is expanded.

TGTGCCTGGAGTGTAGGGGGGGAGGAGCAGTTCTTC,CAWSVGGEEQFF,.,.,TRBJ2-1,TRBV30
TGCGCCAGCAGTACGGGACTATACGAGCAGTACTTC,CASSTGLYEQYF,TRBD2,once,TRBJ2-7,TRBV10-2
TGTGCCAGCAGCTTATTGGGCGGGACCCAAGAGACCCAGTACTTC,CASSLLGGTQETQYF,.,.,TRBJ2-5,TRBV7-3
TGTGCCAGCAGCTTAGCGCGGAGATTTGCCAATGAGCAGTTCTTC,CASSLARRFANEQFF,.,.,TRBJ2-1,TRBV7-9
TGTGCCAGCAGCACAGATAGCAATCAGCCCCAGCATTTT,CASSTDSNQPQHF,.,.,TRBJ1-5,TRBV9
TGTGCCAGCAGCCCGGGTGACACCATATATTTT,CASSPGDTIYF,.,once,TRBJ1-3,TRBV11-2
TGTGCCAGCAAATCGGCGGTTCCCTCCTACGAGCAGTACTTC,CASKSAVPSYEQYF,.,few,TRBJ2-7,TRBV7-2
TGTGCCAGCAGTGGAACCGGGAATGGCGCTGAAGCTTTCTTT,CASSGTGNGAEAFF,.,once,TRBJ1-1,TRBV6-5
TGCGCCAGCAGCTTGTTAAGGACAGGGGTTGATGGCTACACCTTC,CASSLLRTGVDGYTF,TRBD1,.,TRBJ1-2,TRBV5-1
TGCAGCGCTGGTGCAACGGGCTACGAGCAGTACTTC,CSAGATGYEQYF,.,.,TRBJ2-7,TRBV29-1
TGTGCCTGGGAGCCAGACAGCGAAAACTATGGCTACACCTTC,CAWEPDSENYGYTF,.,.,TRBJ1-2,TRBV30
TGTGCCAGCAGTTTAAGGGGGACAGGGGTTACTGAAGCTTTCTTT,CASSLRGTGVTEAFF,TRBD1,few,TRBJ1-1,TRBV27
TGTGCCAGCAGTTTCTTCCCACTAGCGGGAAGCTCCTACGAGCAGTACTTC,CASSFFPLAGSSYEQYF,TRBD2,.,TRBJ2-7,TRBV27